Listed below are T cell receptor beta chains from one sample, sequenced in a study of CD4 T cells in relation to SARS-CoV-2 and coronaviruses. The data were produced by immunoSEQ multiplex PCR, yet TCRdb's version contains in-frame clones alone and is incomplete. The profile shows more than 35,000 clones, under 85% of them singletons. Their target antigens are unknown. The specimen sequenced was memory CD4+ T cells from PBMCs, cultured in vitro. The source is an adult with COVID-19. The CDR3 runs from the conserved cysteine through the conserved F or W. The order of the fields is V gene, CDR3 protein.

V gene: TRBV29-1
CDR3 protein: CSVGKYGAHEQYF

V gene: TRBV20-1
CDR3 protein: CSASLSGQVSYEQYF

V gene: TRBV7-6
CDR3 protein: CASSLAAGTGSPLHF

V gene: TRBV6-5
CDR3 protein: CASSRGGDWGYTF

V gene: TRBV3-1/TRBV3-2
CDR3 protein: CASSRGTFLDQPQHF

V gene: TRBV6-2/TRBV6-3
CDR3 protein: CASSYKGGDYEQYF

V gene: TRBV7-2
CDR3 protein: CASSSGLRMVETQYF

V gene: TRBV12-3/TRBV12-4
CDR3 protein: CASSQGTGRGYTF

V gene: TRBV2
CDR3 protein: CASSGLYNEQFF

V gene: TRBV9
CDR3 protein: CASSVGLQVGDEQFF

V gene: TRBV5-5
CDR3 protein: CASSTATEGSYNEQFF

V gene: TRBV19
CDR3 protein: CASNPGNGELFF

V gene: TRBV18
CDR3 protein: CASSPPPSTDTQYF

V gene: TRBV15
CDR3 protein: CATSRDDSFLNTGELFF

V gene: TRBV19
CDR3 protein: CASSIEVRGNQPQHF

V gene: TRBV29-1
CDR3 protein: CSVPRQGGRTEAFF

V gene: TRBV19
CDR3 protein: CASSMIQANQPQHF

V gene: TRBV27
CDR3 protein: CASSLSWANQPQHF

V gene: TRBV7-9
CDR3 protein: CASSHKRALYNEQFF

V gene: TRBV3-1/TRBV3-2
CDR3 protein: CASSQVGGNTEAFF

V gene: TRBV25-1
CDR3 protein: CASSDQGDQQYF

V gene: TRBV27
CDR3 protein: CASRTTSGISYNEQFF

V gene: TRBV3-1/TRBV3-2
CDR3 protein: CASSQDLDGQETQYF

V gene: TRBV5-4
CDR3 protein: CASSFGTAGSYGYTF

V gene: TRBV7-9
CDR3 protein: CASSLSRGPVGELFF

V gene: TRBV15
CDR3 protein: CATSGSRTYGYTF

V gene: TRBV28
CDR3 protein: CASSSPGHPPEAFF

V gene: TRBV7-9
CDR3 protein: CASSFIGGELFF

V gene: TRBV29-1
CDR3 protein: CSAASPAEEKLFF

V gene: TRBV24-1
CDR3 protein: CATGLTGTRFSYEQYF

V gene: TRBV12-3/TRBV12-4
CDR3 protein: CASSLAVETQYF

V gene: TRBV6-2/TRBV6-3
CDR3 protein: CASSSPTTGSNSGANVLTF

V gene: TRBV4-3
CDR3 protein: CASSQVITSGTSTDTQYF

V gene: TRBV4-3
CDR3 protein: CASSQDPDPQETQYF

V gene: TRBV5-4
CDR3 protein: CASSADRGLGEQFF

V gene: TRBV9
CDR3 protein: CASSVGWGSYEQYF

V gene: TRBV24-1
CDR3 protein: CATSDLQMGPGTDTQYF

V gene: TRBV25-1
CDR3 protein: CASSERVF

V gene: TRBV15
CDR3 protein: CATSGTGEARELFF

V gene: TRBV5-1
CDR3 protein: CASSTTGTGGSNEQFF

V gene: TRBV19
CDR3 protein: CASSAGGAWTEAFF

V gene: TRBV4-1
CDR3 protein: CASSQGYVASGSSYEQYF

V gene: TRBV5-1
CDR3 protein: CASGYGGTGELFF

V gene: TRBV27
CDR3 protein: CASSFFAGALTYEQYF